This is a list of T cell receptor beta chains from one sample in a study of multiple sclerosis patients with progressive multifocal leukoencephalopathy. The assay was immunoSEQ multiplex PCR, and TCRdb's table has in-frame clones only and misses some. The sample carries 30,000 or so clones, about nine tenths recorded once. The material sequenced was PBMCs, taken from a patient treated with natalizumab. The receptors stem from a woman aged 40 to 50 with progressive multifocal leukoencephalopathy. Each CDR3 is given with its conserved first and last residue. The D gene is left open where the match is weak. Part of the rows lack a size; the others show once, few, many or a class for expanded clones.

>TRBJ2-3|TRBV5-1|-|-
CASSLAGEDTQYF
TGCGCCAGCAGCTTGGCCGGGGAGGATACGCAGTATTTT
>TRBJ2-5|TRBV28|TRBD2|-
CASSSLRLAGIQETQYF
TGTGCCAGCAGTTCCCTAAGACTAGCGGGTATACAAGAGACCCAGTACTTC
>TRBJ2-7|TRBV27|TRBD2|once
CAVLPARPGGVDYEQYF
TGTGCCGTCCTACCGGCTCGACCGGGAGGGGTCGACTACGAGCAGTACTTC
>TRBJ2-7|TRBV19|-|-
CASRLQDWDFSYEQYF
TGTGCCAGTAGATTACAGGATTGGGATTTCTCCTACGAGCAGTACTTC
>TRBJ2-7|TRBV5-1|-|-
CASSGGGWGHEQYF
TGCGCCAGCAGCGGTGGCGGCTGGGGACACGAGCAGTACTTC
>TRBJ2-1|TRBV19|TRBD2|-
CASSPVFSSGRDEQFF
TGTGCCAGTAGCCCCGTATTCTCTAGCGGGAGGGATGAGCAGTTCTTC
>TRBJ2-7|TRBV7-2|TRBD1|-
CASSRDRADYEQYF
TGTGCCAGCAGCCGGGACAGGGCCGACTACGAGCAGTACTTC
>TRBJ2-5|TRBV5-1|TRBD1|-
CASSYGTGGLETQYF
TGCGCCAGCAGCTACGGGACAGGGGGCTTAGAGACCCAGTACTTC
>TRBJ1-5|TRBV30|-|-
CAWDIGGFGQPQHF
TGTGCCTGGGATATCGGAGGGTTTGGTCAGCCCCAGCATTTT
>TRBJ2-3|TRBV7-2|TRBD2|-
CASSSFLLAGASSTDTQYF
TGTGCCAGCAGCTCCTTCCTACTAGCGGGGGCCTCTAGCACAGATACGCAGTATTTT
>TRBJ2-1|TRBV6-5|-|-
CASARDEFYNEQFF
TGTGCCAGCGCCCGGGACGAATTTTACAATGAGCAGTTCTTC
>TRBJ1-2|TRBV6-1|TRBD1|-
CASSQGASYGYTF
TGTGCCAGCAGTCAGGGGGCAAGCTATGGCTACACCTTC
>TRBJ2-1|TRBV6-4|TRBD1|-
CASSETGQGQQFF
TGTGCCAGCAGTGAAACGGGACAGGGACAGCAGTTCTTC
>TRBJ1-2|TRBV6-5|-|once
CASSGSLTNLATF
TGTGCCAGCAGTGGCTCTCTGACAAACCTGGCCACCTTC
>TRBJ2-3|TRBV5-1|-|-
CASSLGGTSTDTQYF
TGCGCCAGCAGCCTAGGGGGGACTAGCACAGATACGCAGTATTTT
>TRBJ1-4|TRBV5-6|TRBD1|-
CASSLGQGISTNEKLFF
TGTGCCAGCAGCTTGGGACAGGGGATCTCAACTAATGAAAAACTGTTTTTT
>TRBJ2-5|TRBV5-1|-|once
CASSPGVGQETQYF
TGCGCCAGCAGCCCTGGTGTGGGGCAAGAGACCCAGTACTTC
>TRBJ1-4|TRBV28|-|-
CASTPRQGKVLRNEKLFF
TGTGCCAGCACCCCACGGCAGGGAAAAGTATTAAGGAATGAAAAACTGTTTTTT
>TRBJ2-1|TRBV6-5|TRBD2|-
CASMGLAGTDNEQFF
TGTGCCAGCATGGGACTAGCGGGAACCGACAATGAGCAGTTCTTC
>TRBJ1-6|TRBV10-2|-|few
CASRQANNSPLHF
TGCGCCAGTCGACAGGCAAATAATTCACCCCTCCACTTT
>TRBJ2-2|TRBV7-2|-|-
CASSSDRSVGELFF
TGTGCCAGCAGCTCTGACAGGTCTGTCGGGGAGCTGTTTTTT
>TRBJ1-6|TRBV7-2|-|-
CASSPFRSPLHF
TGTGCCAGCAGCCCCTTTCGATCACCCCTCCACTTT
>TRBJ2-3|TRBV2|-|-
CASIPGVETDTQYF
TGTGCCAGCATCCCGGGAGTGGAAACAGATACGCAGTATTTT
>TRBJ2-1|TRBV28|-|-
CASSSSSDRHGEQFF
TGTGCCAGCAGTTCATCATCCGACAGGCACGGTGAGCAGTTCTTC
>TRBJ2-1|TRBV11-1|TRBD1|-
CASSLGTGSYNEQFF
TGTGCCAGCAGCTTAGGGACAGGGTCCTACAATGAGCAGTTCTTC
>TRBJ2-1|TRBV9|TRBD1|-
CASSGSTGGAVEQFF
TGTGCCAGCAGCGGGTCGACAGGGGGTGCGGTTGAGCAGTTCTTC
>TRBJ2-7|TRBV19|-|-
CASSIGGGPSYEQYF
TGTGCCAGTAGTATAGGGGGAGGTCCAAGCTACGAGCAGTACTTC
>TRBJ1-4|TRBV20-1|-|-
CSARRGEKLFF
TGCAGTGCTAGAAGGGGTGAAAAACTGTTTTTT